The 27 T cell receptor beta chains in this list originate from one sample, sequenced in a study of shared clonotypes between healthy human individuals (dated by TCRdb to about 2020). The library was made by the immunoSEQ multiplex PCR assay. As stored in TCRdb, this immuneACCESS dataset retains in-frame rearrangements with V and J assigned. A fraction of the clones does not appear; measured against another copy, unresolved V genes explain less than half of the discrepancy, and the remainder lacks a known reason. The sample data list 1 million to 1.3 million clones, and around 82% of these were observed just once. Of the sample, 0.55% to 0.7% falls within the top ten clones. Sequences were obtained from memory CD4+ T cells from PBMCs. What the cell subset or site label conveys for this sample: CD45RA-negative fraction. These receptors all come from a man younger than 35 in good health. Some clones in this sample may be carry-over from other donors' samples.

The chain links TRBV5-4 to TRBJ2-7, with D possibly called TRBD1 or TRBD2 (5 bases each). CDR1 and CDR2 from the germline V gene are SGHNT and YYREEE (reference sequence). This CDR3 comprises 15 residues. Deletions cut 0 bases from V and 2 bases from J, with 12 bases between. The CDR3 loop is CASSLAGPTAYEQYF. As DNA, the CDR3 is TGTGCCAGCAGCTTGGCGGGGCCTACCGCCTACGAGCAGTACTTC.

This clone was found a few times. This specimen includes other DNA sequences encoding the same CDR3. The chain employs TRBV18 and TRBJ2-1, with D uncertain. Trimming cost V 3 bases and J 6 bases, with 12 bases left between them. The germline gives CDR1 KGHSH, CDR2 LQKENI. This CDR3 comprises 14 residues. The CDR3 DNA reads TGTGCCAGCTCACCCCTCGGTCGCTCCAATGAGCAGTTCTTC. This translates into CASSPLGRSNEQFF.

This chain uses TRBV5-3 with TRBJ1-1, with D possibly matching TRBD1 (6 bases). TRBV5-3 is identified as an open reading frame with a role that is uncertain. V was trimmed by 0 bases and J by 3 bases, leaving 12 bases between them. The CDR3 runs to 15 residues. The DNA for the CDR3 is TGTGCCAGAAGCTTGGCGACAGGACTATACACTGAAGCTTTCTTT. It specifies CARSLATGLYTEAFF.

The chain joins TRBV15 to TRBJ2-2, with 11 nucleotides matching TRBD2. Germline V gives CDR1 LNHNV, CDR2 YYDKDF (reference sequence). The trim removed 0 bases at V and 6 bases at J, leaving 6 bases unmatched. The CDR3 spans 17 residues. CDR3 DNA sequence: TGTGCCACCAGCAGAGATCTGACTAGCGGGATCGCCGGGGAGCTGTTTTTT. Protein product: CATSRDLTSGIAGELFF.

The sample holds one count of this clone. A much larger clone sits a single nucleotide away, making a read error possible. The chain employs TRBV6-1 and TRBJ2-3, with D hard to call. Trimming took off 5 bases at V and 2 bases at J, with 2 bases between the two ends. This CDR3 contains 11 residues. Germline V lookup: CDR1 MNHNS, CDR2 SASEGT. The CDR3 region has the DNA TGTGCCAGCAGTCCCACAGATACGCAGTATTTT. Translated, it gives CASSPTDTQYF.

The chain employs TRBV11-1 and TRBJ2-4; D gene uncertain. This CDR3 spans 17 amino acids. V dropped 0 bases and J dropped 3 bases, with 15 bases sitting between them. Germline V gene sequence: CDR1 SGHAT, CDR2 FQDESV (reference sequence). CDR3 DNA: TGTGCCAGCAGCTTAGCGACAACGAGTTCAGTCAAAAACATTCAGTACTTC. Its translation is CASSLATTSSVKNIQYF.

The chain recombines TRBV21-1 with TRBJ2-7; the table's D gene call, TRBD1, was not cross checked with the DNA. TRBV21-1 is annotated as a pseudogene. This CDR3 is built from 14 residues. The CDR3 nucleotides read TGTGCCAGCAGCGACCGGGACATCTCCTACGAGCAGTACTTC. This gives the protein CASSDRDISYEQYF.

There are a few counts of this clone. The chain employs TRBV6-1 and TRBJ1-2; D is unclear. This CDR3 comprises 14 residues. Germline-derived CDR1 and CDR2 are MNHNS and SASEGT. V was clipped by 5 bases and J by 0 bases, with 10 bases between them. The CDR3 here is CASSFEGANYGYTF. For the CDR3, the DNA is TGTGCCAGCAGTTTTGAGGGAGCTAACTATGGCTACACCTTC.

The chain combines TRBV5-1 with TRBJ1-3; 10 nucleotides line up with TRBD1. Trimming removed 5 bases from V and 4 bases from J; junction bases left unmatched: 3. The germline CDR1 and CDR2 sequences are SGHRS and YFSETQ. CDR3 length equals 14 residues. This CDR3 is CASSSGQGGNTIYF. The DNA of the CDR3 is TGCGCCAGCAGTTCGGGACAGGGGGGAAACACCATATATTTT. Filled out from reference TRBV5-1 and TRBJ1-3, the complete variable domain reads KAGVTQTPRYLIKTRGQQVTLSCSPISGHRSVSWYQQTPGQGLQFLFEYFSETQRNKGNFPGRFSGRQFSNSRSEMNVSTLELGDSALYLCASSSGQGGNTIYFGEGSWLTVV.

V usage is TRBV7-2 and J usage is TRBJ2-1; a weak D match, TRBD1 (6 bases). There are 16 residues in the CDR3. Trimming took 5 bases from V and 4 from J, leaving 18 bases between them. CDR1 and CDR2 from the germline V gene are SGHTA and FQGNSA. The CDR3 is CASSTGRQQGYNEQFF. The CDR3 region has the DNA TGTGCCAGCAGCACAGGGAGACAGCAGGGGTACAATGAGCAGTTCTTC.

This sequence joins TRBV5-1 and TRBJ2-5, with 7 bases lining up with TRBD1. The CDR3 consists of 14 residues. Trimming cost V 4 bases and J 4 bases; bases outside gene matches: 7. In germline, CDR1 is SGHRS, CDR2 YFSETQ. The CDR3 sequence: CASSPRTGGETQYF. DNA of the CDR3: TGCGCCAGCAGCCCACGGACAGGAGGAGAGACCCAGTACTTC.

This clone was detected only once. This rearrangement joins TRBV5-4 to TRBJ2-6; 7 bases fit TRBD1. J was trimmed by 0 bases and V by 7 bases; bases with no gene match: 4. This CDR3 has 15 residues. CDR1 is SGHNT and CDR2 is YYREEE in the germline V gene (reference sequence). The CDR3 sequence is CASAGQDSGANVLTF. Written as DNA, the CDR3 is TGTGCCAGCGCAGGACAGGACTCTGGGGCCAACGTCCTGACTTTC. Full variable domain (rest looked up from reference TRBV5-4 and TRBJ2-6): ETGVTQSPTHLIKTRGQQVTLRCSSQSGHNTVSWYQQALGQGPQFIFQYYREEENGRGNFPPRFSGLQFPNYSSELNVNALELDDSALYLCASAGQDSGANVLTFGAGSRLTVL.

Note on this clone: Distinct nucleotide sequences in the sample also encode this CDR3. The chain employs TRBV4-2 and TRBJ2-7; 13 bases agree with TRBD2. The CDR3 extends over 16 amino acids. The germline gives CDR1 LGHNA, CDR2 YNFKEQ. The J segment lost 1 base and the V segment lost 1 base, leaving 1 base of the junction unmatched. The CDR3 nucleotides are TGTGCCAGCAGCCAAGGACTAGCGGGAGGATCCTACGAGCAGTACTTC. This sequence encodes CASSQGLAGGSYEQYF.

V is TRBV5-4 and J is TRBJ2-5; D may be TRBD2 (7 bases). Germline CDR1 SGHNT, CDR2 YYREEE (reference sequence). The CDR3 sequence is 17 residues long. With 4 bases removed from V and 4 bases from J, the gap between germline ends came to 23 bases. CDR3 amino acids: CASSRGRVKGGSETQYF. The DNA of the CDR3 is TGTGCCAGCAGCCGGGGCCGGGTGAAGGGGGGGTCAGAGACCCAGTACTTC.

With respect to this clone: A much larger clone lies a single base off, so this may be a read error. The genes are TRBV4-2 and TRBJ2-5, with no clear D. Germline V gene lookup returns CDR1 LGHNA and CDR2 YNFKEQ. V lost 5 bases and J lost 5, with 6 bases in between. The CDR3 is 11 residues long. The chain's CDR3 is CASSLLETQYF. CDR3 bases: TGTGCCAGCAGCTTATTGGAGACCCAGTACTTC.

The CDR3 loop reads CATDAGGGGEAFF. DNA of the CDR3: TGTGCCACAGACGCAGGGGGGGGAGGTGAAGCTTTCTTT. The chain has TRBV19 and TRBJ1-1, with 7 bases fitting TRBD1. With 10 bases clipped from V and 7 bases from J, the junction kept 12 bases outside the gene matches. The germline V gene encodes CDR1 LNHDA and CDR2 SQIVND (reference sequence). This CDR3 has 13 amino acids.

This chain joins TRBV5-4 and TRBJ2-7, with TRBD1 matching 7 bases. Per germline, CDR1 SGHNT and CDR2 YYREEE (reference sequence). The J segment lost 4 bases and the V segment lost 4 bases, leaving 11 bases of the junction unmatched. CDR3 length: 15 amino acids. The CDR3 sequence: CASSRTRQGGYEQYF. The CDR3, as DNA: TGTGCCAGCAGCAGGACCCGACAGGGTGGTTACGAGCAGTACTTC.

The V call is TRBV7-9, the J call TRBJ2-5; TRBD2 matches at 9 bases. J was trimmed by 4 bases and V by 4 bases; bases with no gene match: 7. Germline-derived CDR1 and CDR2 are SEHNR and FQNEAQ (reference sequence). This CDR3 contains 15 residues. CDR3 sequence: CASSSGTSFRETQYF. The CDR3 DNA reads TGTGCCAGCAGCTCCGGGACTAGCTTTAGAGAGACCCAGTACTTC. The full variable domain, rest sourced from reference TRBV7-9 and TRBJ2-5, is DTGVSQNPRHKITKRGQNVTFRCDPISEHNRLYWYRQTLGQGPEFLTYFQNEAQLEKSRLLSDRFSAERPKGSFSTLEIQRTEQGDSAMYLCASSSGTSFRETQYFGPGTRLLVL.

This clone was observed at least ten times. The chain couples TRBV28 to TRBJ2-7; D might be TRBD1 (5 bases). V lost 6 bases, J lost 4 bases, and 19 bases lay in between. Germline lookup yields CDR1 MDHEN and CDR2 SYDVKM. The CDR3 contains 15 residues. CDR3 DNA sequence: TGTGCCAGCAGGGCCCAGGGTACTTACAATTACGAGCAGTACTTC. Translated: CASRAQGTYNYEQYF.

The chain is built from TRBV5-1 and TRBJ1-3; maybe TRBD1 (5 bases). Trimming took off 4 bases at V and 0 bases at J, with 14 bases between the two ends. The germline gives CDR1 SGHRS, CDR2 YFSETQ. The CDR3 totals 16 residues. CDR3 loop: CASSDGDGSSGNTIYF. The CDR3 DNA sequence: TGCGCCAGCAGCGACGGGGACGGAAGCTCTGGAAACACCATATATTTT.

V is TRBV7-9 and J is TRBJ2-7; the D gene could be TRBD1 or TRBD2 (5 bases each). With 10 bases removed from V and 6 bases from J, the gap between germline ends came to 22 bases. Germline CDR1 and CDR2: SEHNR and FQNEAQ (reference sequence). CDR3 size: 14 residues. The CDR3 loop reads CATSVGTLAGEQYF. The DNA of the CDR3 is TGTGCCACCTCGGTAGGGACCCTGGCGGGCGAGCAGTACTTC.

The chain joins TRBV27 to TRBJ1-2; no clear D gene. Germline assignment: CDR1 MNHEY and CDR2 SMNVEV (reference sequence). The ends were cut back, 1 base at V and 8 bases at J, with 14 bases in the middle. The CDR3 has 14 amino acids. The CDR3 DNA reads as TGTGCCAGCAGTTTATACCGACAAGGAGGGGGCTACACCTTC. It encodes CASSLYRQGGGYTF.

The V gene is TRBV6-1, the J gene TRBJ2-1, with 7 bases lining up with TRBD1. The CDR3 contains 13 residues. Germline-derived CDR1 and CDR2 are MNHNS and SASEGT. Trimming removed 2 bases from V and 15 bases from J; junction bases left unmatched: 10. The DNA for the CDR3 is TGTGCCAGCAGTGAATTGGTCAGGGGGTCAAGGTTCTTC. This translates into CASSELVRGSRFF.

The J gene is TRBJ1-3, the V gene TRBV9; D gene uncertain. Trimming took 3 bases from V and 4 from J, leaving 14 bases between them. Germline V gene data show CDR1 as SGDLS and CDR2 as YYNGEE. The CDR3 has 15 amino acids. The CDR3 spells CASSEGVRGGNTIYF. CDR3 bases: TGTGCCAGCAGCGAGGGTGTCCGCGGCGGAAACACCATATATTTT.

This clone was counted a single time. The sample contains more than one DNA sequence encoding this CDR3. The V gene is TRBV9, the J gene TRBJ2-2; D is uncertain. V lost 0 bases and J lost 1, with 7 bases in between. The CDR3 is 15 residues long. In germline, CDR1 is SGDLS, CDR2 YYNGEE. CDR3 sequence reads: CASSVGAGNTGELFF. The CDR3 nucleotides read TGTGCCAGCAGCGTAGGGGCAGGGAACACCGGGGAGCTGTTTTTT. Supplemented by reference TRBV9 and TRBJ2-2, the full variable domain reads DSGVTQTPKHLITATGQRVTLRCSPRSGDLSVYWYQQSLDQGLQFLIQYYNGEERAKGNILERFSAQQFPDLHSELNLSSLELGDSALYFCASSVGAGNTGELFFGEGSRLTVL.

The chain employs TRBV7-3 and TRBJ1-2; 8 bases agree with TRBD1. V shed 5 bases, J shed 3 bases, and the junction held 8 bases outside the gene matches. This CDR3 has 15 amino acids. The germline V gene encodes CDR1 SGHTA and CDR2 FQGTGA. The chain's CDR3 is CASSPGQGAHYGYTF. DNA of the CDR3: TGTGCCAGCAGCCCCGGACAGGGTGCCCACTATGGCTACACCTTC.

The V call is TRBV11-2, the J call TRBJ2-5; perhaps TRBD1 as D (6 bases). V shed 4 bases and J shed 4 bases, with 10 bases lying between them. This CDR3 has 13 amino acids. CDR1 SGHAT and CDR2 FQNNGV come from the germline V gene. Here the CDR3 DNA reads TGTGCCAGCAGCTCCGGACAGTCAGAGACCCAGTACTTC. This encodes CASSSGQSETQYF.